The source of this T cell receptor beta chain is a study of blood T cell repertoires in COVID-19. Study-wide context: Samples representing acute and convalescent COVID-19 were sourced from the United States, Italy and Spain. Nucleic acid was either cDNA or gDNA, and it came from T cells, B-cell-depleted T cells, or PBMCs.

This CDR3 region has 17 residues. The germline V gene encodes CDR1 SGHNT and CDR2 YYREEE (reference sequence). V dropped 0 bases and J dropped 5; count of bases not matched to a gene: 8. Original processing notes: Scientists estimated how many nucleated cells there were by amplifying reference gene primers. Repertoires were generated with immunoSEQ multiplex PCR, while TCRdb's copy carries only in-frame clones and drops some. That table is the source of V, J and clone size, and D and trimming were worked out from the DNA. The sample has about 210,000 clones; roughly four fifths are singletons. The chain has TRBV5-4 and TRBJ2-5, with 12 bases identical to TRBD2. This sequence originates from a woman aged 40 to 50 with acute or convalescent COVID-19. Sequencing input: peripheral blood. In DNA, the CDR3 is TGTGCCAGCAGCTTGGCGAGATCTAGCGGGAGGGGGGAGACCCAGTACTTC. This sequence encodes CASSLARSSGRGETQYF.